These T cell receptor beta chains were read from a single sample in a study of T-cell reconstitution after alpha-beta-depleted transplantation in children. TCRdb redid the calling of the PCR reads with MiXCR, one entry per CDR3 protein. The data contain 900,000 or so distinct CDR3 sequences, about 15% of them singletons. Here the sequenced sample was PBMCs, mostly from graft donor cells, taken 360 days after TCRalphabeta/CD19-depleted stem cell transplant. Receptor source: a male patient between 10 and 17 years old who had a stem cell transplant for acute lymphoblastic leukemia, so the T cells may come from the graft donor. Both conserved end residues are part of each CDR3. The D gene is left open where the match is weak. Clone size, where shown, is once, few, many, or a class for clones that have expanded.

J: TRBJ2-1; D: TRBD1; V: TRBV4-1; size: .; DNA: TGCGCCAGCAGCCAACCTGACAGGGGGCGAGTAAATGAGCAGTTCTTC; CDR3: CASSQPDRGRVNEQFF
J: TRBJ1-5; D: TRBD1; V: TRBV27; size: few; DNA: TGTGCCAGCAGTTCCGGACAGGACCTTCAGCCCCAGCATTTT; CDR3: CASSSGQDLQPQHF
J: TRBJ1-5; D: TRBD1; V: TRBV4-1; size: many; DNA: TGCGCCAGCAGCCCTCGACAGGGGAAGAGCAATCAGCCCCAGCATTTT; CDR3: CASSPRQGKSNQPQHF
J: TRBJ2-2; D: TRBD1; V: TRBV18; size: few; DNA: TGTGCCAGCTCCGAACAGGGGGCGAACACCGGGGAGCTGTTTTTT; CDR3: CASSEQGANTGELFF
J: TRBJ2-5; D: .; V: TRBV24-1; size: few; DNA: TGTGCCACCAGTAAATCGGGGGTAGGAGAGACCCAGTACTTC; CDR3: CATSKSGVGETQYF
J: TRBJ2-7; D: .; V: TRBV4-1; size: .; DNA: TGCGCCAGCAGCCAAGGTGGAAGGGGAAGAGGGCAGTACTTC; CDR3: CASSQGGRGRGQYF
J: TRBJ2-7; D: .; V: TRBV29-1; size: .; DNA: TGCAGCGTTGAAGGCTATACCAGGTCAAGGAGCTCCTACGAGCAGTACTTC; CDR3: CSVEGYTRSRSSYEQYF
J: TRBJ2-7; D: TRBD1; V: TRBV3-1; size: few; DNA: TGTGCCAGCAGCCTCGACAGGGGATACTCCTACGAGCAGTACTTC; CDR3: CASSLDRGYSYEQYF
J: TRBJ1-4; D: .; V: TRBV11-2; size: .; DNA: TGTGCCAGCAGCTTAGGGACCCTGATCACTAATGAAAAACTGTTTTTT; CDR3: CASSLGTLITNEKLFF
J: TRBJ2-1; D: TRBD2; V: TRBV20-1; size: .; DNA: TGCAGTGCTAGCCGCGGGAGGGGCCGATTGGGGAATGAGCAGTTCTTC; CDR3: CSASRGRGRLGNEQFF
J: TRBJ2-1; D: TRBD2; V: TRBV12-3/TRBV12-4; size: .; DNA: TGTGCCAGCAGAGGCAAGAGGAGCGGGGACTCCTACAATGAGCAGTTCTTC; CDR3: CASRGKRSGDSYNEQFF
J: TRBJ1-5; D: .; V: TRBV4-1; size: .; DNA: TGCGCCAGCAGCCACCCTGTTGGGGGGCAGCCCCAGCATTTT; CDR3: CASSHPVGGQPQHF
J: TRBJ2-1; D: .; V: TRBV5-1; size: .; DNA: TGCGCCAGCAGCTCCGTCCTCAGGGGTGAGCAGTTCTTC; CDR3: CASSSVLRGEQFF
J: TRBJ2-2; D: TRBD2; V: TRBV20-1; size: .; DNA: TGCAGTGCTAGAGGCGGAGGGACTAGCAGGGCCGGGGAGCTGTTTTTT; CDR3: CSARGGGTSRAGELFF
J: TRBJ2-1; D: .; V: TRBV2; size: .; DNA: TGTGCCAGCGATCCAGTCGACGGGAATCAGGGTCCCTCCTACAATGAGCAGTTCTTC; CDR3: CASDPVDGNQGPSYNEQFF
J: TRBJ2-3; D: TRBD2; V: TRBV11-2; size: few; DNA: TGTGCCAGCTACCAATGGCCGGGCGGGAGAGGAGATACGCAGTATTTT; CDR3: CASYQWPGGRGDTQYF
J: TRBJ1-4; D: .; V: TRBV4-1; size: .; DNA: TGCGCCAGCAGCCAAGTCGGGGCCTTACCACCAACTAATGAAAAACTGTTTTTT; CDR3: CASSQVGALPPTNEKLFF
J: TRBJ2-4; D: .; V: TRBV6-1; size: few; DNA: TGTGCCAGCAGCTTCATCCTTGACAGTCTAAACATTCAGTACTTC; CDR3: CASSFILDSLNIQYF
J: TRBJ1-5; D: .; V: TRBV20-1; size: few; DNA: TGCAGTGCTAGGCCACCCGCGACTCAGCCCCAGCATTTT; CDR3: CSARPPATQPQHF
J: TRBJ2-1; D: .; V: TRBV29-1; size: many; DNA: TGCAGCGTTGAAGGAGGGGGTGAGCAGTTCTTC; CDR3: CSVEGGGEQFF
J: TRBJ1-1; D: .; V: TRBV28; size: few; DNA: TGTGCCAGCATAATCCAGGGCACTGAAGCTTTCTTT; CDR3: CASIIQGTEAFF
J: TRBJ1-1; D: .; V: TRBV19; size: .; DNA: TGTGCCAGTAGTATAGGAGAGGGGGGCACTGAAGCTTTCTTT; CDR3: CASSIGEGGTEAFF
J: TRBJ1-4; D: TRBD1; V: TRBV15; size: .; DNA: TGTGCCACCAGCAGAGATCTAGACAGGGGACGTGAAAAACTGTTTTTT; CDR3: CATSRDLDRGREKLFF
J: TRBJ2-2; D: .; V: TRBV4-1; size: .; DNA: TGCGCCAGCAGCCAAGATCCCACTCTGATCGGGGAGCTGTTTTTT; CDR3: CASSQDPTLIGELFF
J: TRBJ2-7; D: TRBD1; V: TRBV7-9; size: once; DNA: TGTGCCAGCAGCGGGACAGGGCACGAGCAGTACTTC; CDR3: CASSGTGHEQYF
J: TRBJ2-5; D: .; V: TRBV9; size: .; DNA: TGTGCCAGCAGCTCCGGACCTAGGCTGGGGACCCAGTACTTC; CDR3: CASSSGPRLGTQYF
J: TRBJ2-1; D: TRBD2; V: TRBV9; size: .; DNA: TGTGCCAGCAGCTCCCGAACGGACGGGGGGGACAAATACAATGAGCAGTTCTTC; CDR3: CASSSRTDGGDKYNEQFF
J: TRBJ2-7; D: TRBD1; V: TRBV7-6; size: few; DNA: TGTGCCAGCAGCTTGACAGGGAGCGACGAGCAGTACTTC; CDR3: CASSLTGSDEQYF
J: TRBJ2-3; D: TRBD2; V: TRBV6-2/TRBV6-3; size: .; DNA: TGTGCCAGCAGTTTCAGACTAGCGGGGGGTTCTTACACAGATACGCAGTATTTT; CDR3: CASSFRLAGGSYTDTQYF
J: TRBJ2-2; D: .; V: TRBV19; size: .; DNA: TGTGCCAGTATCCAGGGTTCCGGGGAGCTGTTTTTT; CDR3: CASIQGSGELFF
J: TRBJ2-7; D: .; V: TRBV5-5; size: .; DNA: TGTGCCAGCAGCCCGGCCCCGGGACGGATCTACGAGCAGTACTTC; CDR3: CASSPAPGRIYEQYF
J: TRBJ2-1; D: TRBD1; V: TRBV20-1; size: .; DNA: TGCAGTGCTAAGCCACAGGCCGGGACAGGGTCGTTCTTC; CDR3: CSAKPQAGTGSFF
J: TRBJ2-7; D: TRBD1; V: TRBV29-1; size: .; DNA: TGCAGCGTTCTGACGCCGGGACAGAACTCCTACGAGCAGTACTTC; CDR3: CSVLTPGQNSYEQYF
J: TRBJ2-4; D: TRBD2; V: TRBV4-2; size: few; DNA: TGTGCCAGCAGCCCCGGACTAGGATCCGGCATTCTAGCCAAAAACATTCAGTACTTC; CDR3: CASSPGLGSGILAKNIQYF
J: TRBJ2-1; D: TRBD2; V: TRBV3-1; size: .; DNA: TGTGCCAGCAGTTTAGCGGGAGGCGGCCACGGGCAGTTCTTC; CDR3: CASSLAGGGHGQFF
J: TRBJ1-3; D: TRBD1; V: TRBV10-3; size: few; DNA: TGTGCCATCAAGGCGGGACAGGATGTCCAGAGCTCTGGAAACACCATATATTTT; CDR3: CAIKAGQDVQSSGNTIYF
J: TRBJ2-7; D: .; V: TRBV28; size: few; DNA: TGTGCCAGCACTCCCTATGGGGGAGGAACCTACGAGCAGTACTTC; CDR3: CASTPYGGGTYEQYF
J: TRBJ2-1; D: .; V: TRBV15; size: .; DNA: TGTGCCACCAGCAAGATACCCTACAATGAGCAGTTCTTC; CDR3: CATSKIPYNEQFF
J: TRBJ1-2; D: .; V: TRBV9; size: few; DNA: TGTGCCAGCAGCGTAGAACCGCGGTCGTCTCCCTATGGCTACACCTTC; CDR3: CASSVEPRSSPYGYTF
J: TRBJ2-7; D: .; V: TRBV7-7; size: .; DNA: TGTGCCAGCAGCGTGGACAGTGCCTACGAGCAGTACTTC; CDR3: CASSVDSAYEQYF
J: TRBJ1-2; D: .; V: TRBV20-1; size: .; DNA: TGCAGTGCGCCGACAGACAACTATGGCTACACCTTC; CDR3: CSAPTDNYGYTF
J: TRBJ2-7; D: .; V: TRBV28; size: .; DNA: TGTGCCAGCAGTTCTTATACCCCAAGCTCCTACGAGCAGTACTTC; CDR3: CASSSYTPSSYEQYF
J: TRBJ2-7; D: .; V: TRBV5-6; size: few; DNA: TGTGCCAGCAGCTTTGAATCTGGCAGACCCTTCTACGAGCAGTACTTC; CDR3: CASSFESGRPFYEQYF
J: TRBJ1-4; D: .; V: TRBV5-6; size: many; DNA: TGTGCCAGCAGCTTGGCCGGGCAGATTAATGAAAAACTGTTTTTT; CDR3: CASSLAGQINEKLFF
J: TRBJ2-7; D: TRBD1; V: TRBV7-2; size: many; DNA: TGTGCCAGCAGCTTGTACAGGGGGTTGACCTACGAGCAGTACTTC; CDR3: CASSLYRGLTYEQYF
J: TRBJ2-2; D: .; V: TRBV19; size: once; DNA: TGTGCCAGTAGCCCTCCTCGACCCGGGGAGCTGTTTTTT; CDR3: CASSPPRPGELFF
J: TRBJ1-1; D: .; V: TRBV7-8; size: few; DNA: TGTGCCAGCAGCCGGCGGGAAGGGGGAACTGAAGCTTTCTTT; CDR3: CASSRREGGTEAFF
J: TRBJ1-2; D: TRBD1; V: TRBV5-1; size: .; DNA: TGCGCCAGCAGCCCCGCGGACAGGAGAGCTAACTATGGCTACACCTTC; CDR3: CASSPADRRANYGYTF